The 32 T cell receptor beta chains reported below all come from one sample, sequenced in a study of cytomegalovirus exposure and HLA in healthy donors. TCRdb keeps only in-frame clones here, not all; method: immunoSEQ multiplex PCR. Among about 120,000 clones listed, 86% were seen once. The material sequenced was PBMCs. The source of these receptors is a man between 18 and 35 years old in good health and CMV-seronegative.

In this sample, this clone turned up a few times. V and J are TRBV6-1 and TRBJ2-7; 7 bases fit TRBD2. This CDR3 region has 15 residues. Germline CDR1 and CDR2: MNHNS and SASEGT. V shed 2 bases, J shed 0 bases, and the junction held 4 bases outside the gene matches. The CDR3 nucleotides are TGTGCCAGCAGTGAATGGGGGGGGATCTCCTACGAGCAGTACTTC. The encoded protein is CASSEWGGISYEQYF.

The chain couples TRBV6-1 to TRBJ1-1, with D perhaps TRBD1 (5 bases). Trimming pared 6 bases from V and 3 bases from J, leaving 11 bases between. The CDR3 has 13 amino acids. Looked up from germline, CDR1 is MNHNS and CDR2 is SASEGT. DNA of the CDR3: TGTGCCAGCAGCCAGGGCCTCTACACTGAAGCTTTCTTT. Protein product: CASSQGLYTEAFF.

The CDR3 spells CASTRRGGALNTEAFF. The DNA for the CDR3 is TGTGCCAGCACCAGACGCGGGGGTGCCTTGAACACTGAAGCTTTCTTT. The J gene is TRBJ1-1, the V gene TRBV28, with D possibly being TRBD1 (5 bases). Germline-derived CDR1 and CDR2 are MDHEN and SYDVKM. The CDR3 extends over 16 amino acids. V was pared by 7 bases and J by 0 bases, with 18 bases between.

The genes are TRBV10-3 and TRBJ2-7, with TRBD2 identical over 10 bases. This CDR3 has 12 residues. Trimming removed 7 bases from V and 5 bases from J; junction bases left unmatched: 2. Germline CDR1 ENHRY, CDR2 SYGVKD. In DNA, the CDR3 is TGTGCCATCAAAGCGGGGGGGGACGAGCAGTACTTC. It yields the protein CAIKAGGDEQYF.

This clone was detected many times. The chain employs TRBV19 and TRBJ2-5, with 9 nucleotides matching TRBD2. Per the germline V gene, CDR1 is LNHDA and CDR2 is SQIVND (reference sequence). V was pared by 6 bases and J by 5 bases, with 10 bases of the junction left unmatched. CDR3 size: 15 residues. CDR3 sequence: CASSPGLAVRETQYF. CDR3 DNA sequence: TGTGCCAGTAGCCCGGGACTAGCAGTTCGGGAGACCCAGTACTTC.

V is TRBV30 and J is TRBJ2-1; D call uncertain. CDR1 and CDR2 (germline): GTSNPN, SVGIG (reference sequence). Trimming cost V 4 bases and J 1 base, with 8 bases left between them. CDR3 length: 13 amino acids. CDR3 sequence (DNA): TGTGCCTGGACTCCGACATCCTACAATGAGCAGTTCTTC. Amino acid sequence: CAWTPTSYNEQFF.

The chain is built from TRBV27 and TRBJ1-2; possible D gene TRBD1, 6 bases. V lost 6 bases and J 2 bases, leaving 22 bases between the germline ends. The CDR3 is 17 amino acids. Germline values: CDR1 MNHEY, CDR2 SMNVEV (reference sequence). CDR3 DNA: TGTGCCAGCAGACCAAAGAAAAGACAGGACAGCAACTATGGCTACACCTTC. This sequence encodes CASRPKKRQDSNYGYTF.

In its sample, this clone was seen a few times. The V gene is TRBV11-2, the J gene TRBJ1-1; D gene uncertain. V shed 5 bases and J shed 5 bases, with 15 bases lying between them. The CDR3 extends over 14 amino acids. CDR1 SGHAT and CDR2 FQNNGV come from the germline V gene. CDR3 amino acids: CASSRTGGRTEAFF. CDR3 nucleotides: TGTGCCAGCAGCCGGACCGGAGGGCGTACTGAAGCTTTCTTT.

V gene TRBV19 combines with J gene TRBJ2-3, with D tentatively TRBD1 (6 bases). V was cut by 1 base and J by 7 bases, with 15 bases left in between. In germline, CDR1 is LNHDA, CDR2 SQIVND (reference sequence). The CDR3 runs to 15 residues. The CDR3 loop reads CASSIANPDRNTQYF. The CDR3 coding sequence is TGTGCCAGTAGTATAGCTAATCCAGACAGGAATACGCAGTATTTT. Filled out from reference TRBV19 and TRBJ2-3, the complete variable domain reads DGGITQSPKYLFRKEGQNVTLSCEQNLNHDAMYWYRQDPGQGLRLIYYSQIVNDFQKGDIAEGYSVSREKKESFPLTVTSAQKNPTAFYLCASSIANPDRNTQYFGPGTRLTVL.

The CDR3 nucleotides are TGTGCCACCAGCAGGTCCAAACTAAACCAATTGAACACCGGGGAGCTGTTTTTT. As protein: CATSRSKLNQLNTGELFF. V gene TRBV15 combines with J gene TRBJ2-2; D uncertain. Germline V lookup: CDR1 LNHNV, CDR2 YYDKDF (reference sequence). Trimming cost V 3 bases and J 1 base, with 18 bases left between them. The CDR3 covers 18 residues.

CDR3 sequence: CASSQLSGGYTF. CDR3 DNA sequence: TGTGCCAGCTCGCAGTTATCGGGTGGCTACACCTTC. V is TRBV18 and J is TRBJ1-2, with no clear D. The CDR3 has 12 residues. Germline V gene data show CDR1 as KGHSH and CDR2 as LQKENI. V was shortened by 6 bases and J by 7 bases, with 12 bases between the two germline ends.

V usage is TRBV6-4 and J usage is TRBJ1-1, with TRBD1 matching 10 bases. V shed 1 base, J shed 5 bases, and the junction held 13 bases outside the gene matches. Per germline, CDR1 MRHNA and CDR2 SNTAGT. The CDR3 has 18 amino acids. CDR3 residues: CASSDYPTDRGRATEAFF. The CDR3 DNA reads as TGTGCCAGCAGTGACTATCCAACTGACAGGGGGCGCGCGACTGAAGCTTTCTTT.

The chain is built from TRBV5-6 and TRBJ1-4; D remains ambiguous. This CDR3 has 14 residues. Trimming shortened V by 1 base and J by 1 base, and 5 bases separated the two germline ends. Germline V lookup: CDR1 SGHDT, CDR2 YYEEEE. CDR3 protein: CASSLSGTNEKLFF. DNA for the CDR3: TGTGCCAGCAGCTTGAGCGGAACTAATGAAAAACTGTTTTTT.

The chain recombines TRBV7-2 with TRBJ1-2; D possibly corresponds to TRBD1 (5 bases). The CDR3 is made up of 14 amino acids. V lost 1 base to trimming and J lost 7 bases, with 13 bases between them. Germline CDR1 reads SGHTA; CDR2 reads FQGNSA. This CDR3 reads CASSLGGESFGYTF. Here the CDR3 DNA reads TGTGCCAGCAGCTTAGGGGGGGAGTCGTTTGGCTACACCTTC.

The V gene is TRBV14, the J gene TRBJ2-7; 9 bases align to TRBD1. With V trimmed by 4 bases and J by 7 bases, 11 bases remained unmatched. CDR3 length: 15 amino acids. The germline V gene has CDR1 SGHDN and CDR2 FVKESK. Here the CDR3 reads CASSPLARTGDEQYF. The CDR3 DNA follows: TGTGCCAGCAGCCCACTCGCCCGGACAGGGGATGAGCAGTACTTC.

This clone was seen just once. The chain carries TRBV9 and TRBJ2-3; 9 bases agree with TRBD2. The CDR3 runs 19 residues. Trimming removed 0 bases from V and 2 bases from J; junction bases left unmatched: 13. The germline V gene encodes CDR1 SGDLS and CDR2 YYNGEE. The CDR3 bases are TGTGCCAGCAGCGTAGCGTCTCGGGTAGCGGGAGATAACACAGATACGCAGTATTTT. Protein sequence: CASSVASRVAGDNTDTQYF.

This clone was recorded only once. The chain links TRBV27 to TRBJ2-4; D ambiguous. Per the germline V gene, CDR1 is MNHEY and CDR2 is SMNVEV (reference sequence). CDR3 length equals 16 residues. The V end was cut by 0 bases, the J end by 5 bases, with 14 bases between. In nucleotides, the CDR3 is TGTGCCAGCAGTTTATCGGTAGGAGAGTCCCAAAACATTCAGTACTTC. Its translation: CASSLSVGESQNIQYF.

This chain uses TRBV15 with TRBJ1-3; D not certain. V lost 5 bases to trimming and J lost 0 bases, with 11 bases between them. CDR3 length equals 15 residues. Looked up from germline, CDR1 is LNHNV and CDR2 is YYDKDF (reference sequence). The CDR3 DNA is TGTGCCACCAGCCCCGACCGGGGCTCTGGAAACACCATATATTTT. Translating it yields CATSPDRGSGNTIYF.

The chain carries TRBV7-2 and TRBJ2-2; 11 bases match TRBD1. Germline V lookup: CDR1 SGHTA, CDR2 FQGNSA. Losses at the gene ends were 0 bases for V and 3 bases for J; bases not matched to a gene: 3. This CDR3 spans 17 amino acids. CDR3 in amino acids: CASSLARDRGDTGELFF. As DNA, the CDR3 is TGTGCCAGCAGCTTAGCGCGGGACAGGGGGGACACCGGGGAGCTGTTTTTT.

The rearrangement joins TRBV6-1 to TRBJ2-1; 11 positions agree with TRBD2. The CDR3 covers 15 residues. Germline V CDR1 and CDR2: MNHNS, SASEGT. V lost 4 bases, J lost 5 bases, and 4 bases stayed unmatched. For the CDR3, the DNA is TGTGCCAGCAGTGTACCGGGACTAGCGGACAATGAGCAGTTCTTC. Translating gives CASSVPGLADNEQFF.

By share, this clone ranks as medium-sized. The V and J genes are TRBV29-1 and TRBJ2-7, with TRBD2 matching over 10 bases. The CDR3 runs 14 residues. The germline V gene has CDR1 SQVTM and CDR2 ANQGSEA. J lost 0 bases, V lost 1 base, and 0 bases had no gene match. CDR3: CSVEGTSGSYEQYF. The CDR3 DNA reads as TGCAGCGTTGAAGGGACTAGCGGCTCCTACGAGCAGTACTTC.

V gene TRBV30 combines with J gene TRBJ2-7; TRBD1 is a possible D gene (6 bases). Trimming cost V 4 bases and J 2 bases, with 9 bases left between them. The V gene's germline CDR1 is GTSNPN and CDR2 SVGIG (reference sequence). This CDR3 has 12 residues. CDR3 protein: CAWKGTPYEQYF. CDR3 in DNA: TGTGCCTGGAAAGGGACACCCTACGAGCAGTACTTC. Variable domain in full (rest from reference TRBV30 and TRBJ2-7): SQTIHQWPATLVQPVGSPLSLECTVEGTSNPNLYWYRQAAGRGLQLLFYSVGIGQISSEVPQNLSASRPQDRQFILSSKKLLLSDSGFYLCAWKGTPYEQYFGPGTRLTVT.

The chain is built from TRBV19 and TRBJ1-5; 9 bases are a match to TRBD1. CDR3 length: 15 amino acids. CDR1 is LNHDA, CDR2 SQIVND, per germline (reference sequence). V gave up 1 base and J gave up 2 bases; unmatched junction bases: 0. The CDR3 coding sequence is TGTGCCAGTAGTATAGGACAGGGGGGCAATCAGCCCCAGCATTTT. Its protein product is CASSIGQGGNQPQHF.

V and J are TRBV19 and TRBJ2-7, with TRBD1 identical over 7 bases. Germline V gene sequence: CDR1 LNHDA, CDR2 SQIVND (reference sequence). Trimming cost V 9 bases and J 2 bases; bases outside gene matches: 13. This CDR3 spans 15 amino acids. CDR3 protein: CASLEGASHPYEQYF. For the CDR3, the DNA is TGTGCCAGCCTAGAGGGGGCTAGCCATCCCTACGAGCAGTACTTC.

The chain recombines TRBV7-8 with TRBJ2-1; 16 bases map to TRBD2. Germline-derived CDR1 and CDR2 are SGHVS and FQNEAQ. CDR3 size: 16 residues. Trimming took 0 bases from V and 9 from J; bases not matched to a gene: 2. As DNA, the CDR3 is TGTGCCAGCAGCTTAGCGGGACTAGCGGGAGGGGGTGAGCAGTTCTTC. This translates into CASSLAGLAGGGEQFF.

This rearrangement joins TRBV5-6 to TRBJ2-7; D is perhaps TRBD1 (7 bases). CDR1 is SGHDT, CDR2 YYEEEE, per germline. This CDR3 comprises 15 residues. V lost 4 bases to trimming and J lost 7 bases, with 21 bases between them. CDR3 coding DNA: TGTGCCAGCAGCGGGGGGAGCGTGACAGGGTGGGAGCAGTACTTC. Protein: CASSGGSVTGWEQYF.

The table lists this clone with a few counts. This chain uses TRBV6-1 with TRBJ1-1, with 8 bases matching TRBD1. Trimming cost V 7 bases and J 1 base; bases outside gene matches: 5. The CDR3 is 14 residues long. The germline gives CDR1 MNHNS, CDR2 SASEGT. CDR3 protein: CASKGTGPNTEAFF. The CDR3 nucleotides read TGTGCCAGCAAGGGGACAGGCCCGAACACTGAAGCTTTCTTT.

The CDR3 is CASSPDRGGPYEQYF. DNA of the CDR3: TGTGCCAGCTCACCGGACAGGGGTGGTCCCTACGAGCAGTACTTC. This chain uses TRBV18 with TRBJ2-7, with 9 positions matching TRBD1. This CDR3 region has 15 residues. V gave up 3 bases and J gave up 2 bases; unmatched junction bases: 5. Germline V lookup: CDR1 KGHSH, CDR2 LQKENI.

The chain recombines TRBV15 with TRBJ1-4; 11 bases agree with TRBD1. CDR3 length: 15 amino acids. J lost 8 bases, V lost 6 bases, and 8 bases had no gene match. The V gene's germline CDR1 is LNHNV and CDR2 YYDKDF (reference sequence). The CDR3 region is CATRPPGQGGEKLFF. The CDR3 bases are TGTGCCACCAGGCCACCGGGACAGGGGGGGGAAAAACTGTTTTTT.

The genes are TRBV9 and TRBJ2-3, with 7 bases lining up with TRBD2. CDR3 size: 16 residues. Germline V gene lookup returns CDR1 SGDLS and CDR2 YYNGEE. V shed 5 bases, J shed 6 bases, and the junction held 15 bases outside the gene matches. The DNA of the CDR3 is TGTGCCAGCAGTCCAGACGGGCGGGGGTCCTGGGATACGCAGTATTTT. This sequence encodes CASSPDGRGSWDTQYF.

The V call is TRBV30, the J call TRBJ2-7; TRBD2 agrees at 9 bases. Germline CDR1 GTSNPN, CDR2 SVGIG (reference sequence). With 3 bases clipped from V and 3 bases from J, the junction kept 3 bases outside the gene matches. The CDR3 is made up of 13 amino acids. The CDR3 DNA reads TGTGCCTGGAGCGCTAGCGGGGTCTACGAGCAGTACTTC. It codes for CAWSASGVYEQYF.

The chain links TRBV9 to TRBJ2-1; 15 nucleotides line up with TRBD2. The CDR3 is made up of 18 amino acids. Germline assignment: CDR1 SGDLS and CDR2 YYNGEE. V lost 4 bases, J lost 8 bases, and 13 bases stayed unmatched. This chain's CDR3 is CASSSGLAGGLELHEQFF. CDR3 DNA sequence: TGTGCCAGCAGCTCAGGACTAGCGGGGGGGCTCGAGTTGCATGAGCAGTTCTTC.